Listed here is a single TCR beta chain. What it binds is not known. The data stem from a study of cytomegalovirus exposure and HLA in healthy donors. Whole-study findings and limits: A list of around 150 TCR beta chains associated with cytomegalovirus was given.

Germline loops: CDR1 SGHTA, CDR2 FQGNSA. This CDR3 comprises 16 residues. V gave up 1 base and J gave up 7 bases; unmatched junction bases: 9. The table came from immunoSEQ multiplex PCR; TCRdb's copy has only in-frame clones and leaves some out. The sample holds over 120,000 clones, about 88% seen once. J is TRBJ2-2 and V is TRBV7-2; 7 nucleotides match TRBD1. Material for sequencing was PBMCs. The clonotype was recovered from a woman under 30 in good health and CMV-seropositive. The CDR3 protein is CASSLVKGGAGGELFF. The DNA for the CDR3 is TGTGCCAGCAGCTTAGTAAAAGGGGGCGCCGGCGGGGAGCTGTTTTTT.